This is a list of T cell receptor beta chains from one sample in a study of vaccination and CD4 T cells after COVID-19. These receptors' targets are unknown. One entry per CDR3 protein, called by TCRdb with MiXCR from the PCR reads. The repertoire consists of around 5,000 distinct CDR3 sequences, with 44% occurring once and the leading ten covering around 40%. Sequencing was performed on CD4+ T cells from blood, cultured in vitro, taken after SARS-CoV-2 vaccination. These receptors were collected from a human donor who had recovered from COVID-19. CDR3s include the opening cysteine and the closing phenylalanine or tryptophan. A D gene is named only where the DNA matches it firmly. Some rows mark clone size as missing; the rest say once, few, many or name a class of expanded clone.

clone size,CDR3 length,J gene,D gene,V gene,CDR3 DNA,CDR3 protein
-,14,TRBJ1-2,-,TRBV5-4,TGTGCCAGCAGCTTGGGAGGGGACGCCCGTGGCTACACCTTC,CASSLGGDARGYTF
medium-sized,14,TRBJ2-1,-,TRBV20-1,TGCAGTGCTAGAGATCTACGGGCAAAGGCTGAGCAGTTCTTC,CSARDLRAKAEQFF
few,13,TRBJ1-2,-,TRBV18,TGTGCCAGCTCACCGGACGGATACTATGGCTACACCTTC,CASSPDGYYGYTF
-,15,TRBJ2-2,TRBD2,TRBV30,TGTGCCTGGAGTGTATTACTAGCGGGAGCCGGGGAGCTGTTTTTT,CAWSVLLAGAGELFF
-,15,TRBJ1-5,TRBD1,TRBV28,TGTGCCAGCAGCCGACAGGGGGCGGGCAATCAGCCCCAGCATTTT,CASSRQGAGNQPQHF
-,15,TRBJ2-3,TRBD2,TRBV7-2,TGTGCCAGCAGCTTAGGACGGGGGGGGACAGATACGCAGTATTTT,CASSLGRGGTDTQYF
-,14,TRBJ2-7,-,TRBV19,TGTGCCAGTAGTCCACTAGGGAGCTCCTACGAGCAGTACTTC,CASSPLGSSYEQYF
few,13,TRBJ1-5,-,TRBV20-1,TGCAGTGCTGGGGAGGGGCCCGGTCAGCCCCAGCATTTT,CSAGEGPGQPQHF
-,16,TRBJ2-6,TRBD1,TRBV6-4,TGTGCCAGCAGTGGTACAGGGGGCGCTGGGGCCAACGTCCTGACTTTC,CASSGTGGAGANVLTF
few,16,TRBJ2-2,-,TRBV7-8,TGTGCCAGCAGCTTAGCGTCGGGTTTGAACACCGGGGAGCTGTTTTTT,CASSLASGLNTGELFF
-,14,TRBJ2-3,-,TRBV2,TGTGCCAGCAGTGGGTATGGCGCTCGAGATACGCAGTATTTT,CASSGYGARDTQYF
-,16,TRBJ2-1,-,TRBV19,TGTGCCAGTAGTATAGGGCCTGGTGGGGGGAGCAATGAGCAGTTCTTC,CASSIGPGGGSNEQFF
once,14,TRBJ1-2,-,TRBV19,TGTGCCAGTAGTATCGAGGGGCTCGGTTATGGCTACACCTTC,CASSIEGLGYGYTF
-,14,TRBJ2-1,TRBD2,TRBV20-1,TGCAGTGCTAGAGACCCCGGGACTAGCAATGAGCAGTTCTTC,CSARDPGTSNEQFF
-,14,TRBJ2-7,-,TRBV20-1,TGCAGTGCTAGGGGTCGGACTACCCCCTACGAGCAGTACTTC,CSARGRTTPYEQYF
few,16,TRBJ1-5,-,TRBV6-1,TGTGCCAGCAGTGTCGGACCCTCGGGGGTAAATCAGCCCCAGCATTTT,CASSVGPSGVNQPQHF
-,14,TRBJ2-5,-,TRBV20-1,TGCAGTGCTAGAGTCCTCCGGAGCGGCGAGACCCAGTACTTC,CSARVLRSGETQYF
-,13,TRBJ2-3,-,TRBV20-1,TGCAGTGTTGGGGGCCGTATCACAGATACGCAGTATTTT,CSVGGRITDTQYF
-,15,TRBJ2-1,-,TRBV7-2,TGTGCCAGCAGCGAGGAGGTGAGCTCCTACAATGAGCAGTTCTTC,CASSEEVSSYNEQFF
large,16,TRBJ1-1,-,TRBV5-1,TGCGCCAGCAGCACAGAGGGGCTTTATTGGGGAACTGAAGCTTTCTTT,CASSTEGLYWGTEAFF
-,11,TRBJ2-5,-,TRBV27,TGTGCCAGCAGTTTTCGAGAGACCCAGTACTTC,CASSFRETQYF
-,14,TRBJ2-1,-,TRBV20-1,TGCAGTGCCCTGGACTATACGGCGATCGATGAGCAGTTCTTC,CSALDYTAIDEQFF
-,15,TRBJ1-2,-,TRBV5-4,TGTGCCAGCAGCCTAGGGGCACGGGCTGGCTATGGCTACACCTTC,CASSLGARAGYGYTF
-,16,TRBJ1-3,-,TRBV6-1,TGTGCCAGCAGCAACAGACAGGCCCTTGGGGGAAACACCATATATTTT,CASSNRQALGGNTIYF
-,12,TRBJ2-1,-,TRBV10-2,TGCGCCAGCATGCGGGGTGGCGATGAGCAGTTCTTC,CASMRGGDEQFF
-,14,TRBJ2-7,TRBD1,TRBV6-2/TRBV6-3,TGTGCCAGCAGTTACGCGCAGGGGGCCTACGAGCAGTACTTC,CASSYAQGAYEQYF
-,14,TRBJ1-2,-,TRBV6-1,TGTGCCAGCAGTCAAGAGACAGTGGGCTATGGCTACACCTTC,CASSQETVGYGYTF
-,19,TRBJ2-5,TRBD2,TRBV7-9,TGTGCCAGCAGCCCGGTATCCTCGACTAGCGGGAGGGCCTGGGAGACCCAGTACTTC,CASSPVSSTSGRAWETQYF
-,16,TRBJ2-2,-,TRBV19,TGTGCCAGTATCACGAGGGGCGGATCGAACACCGGGGAGCTGTTTTTT,CASITRGGSNTGELFF
-,13,TRBJ1-1,-,TRBV11-3,TGTGCCAGCAGCTTATCGAGGGTTGTTGAAGCTTTCTTT,CASSLSRVVEAFF
-,13,TRBJ1-5,-,TRBV20-1,TGCAGTGCTAGAGGGGGGGGGAATCAGCCCCAGCATTTT,CSARGGGNQPQHF
-,16,TRBJ2-3,-,TRBV27,TGTGCCAGCAGTCCCCGGGTAGCGGCTAGCACAGATACGCAGTATTTT,CASSPRVAASTDTQYF
-,13,TRBJ1-1,TRBD1,TRBV27,TGTGCCAGCAGTACGACCCGACAGGGGGGAGCTTTCTTT,CASSTTRQGGAFF
-,16,TRBJ1-6,-,TRBV9,TGTGCCAGCAGCGTCATGGCGAGCTCCTATAATTCACCCCTCCACTTT,CASSVMASSYNSPLHF
-,13,TRBJ1-1,-,TRBV10-1,TGCGCCAGCAGTAGAGGAGTGAACACTGAAGCTTTCTTT,CASSRGVNTEAFF
few,11,TRBJ2-7,-,TRBV5-4,TGTGCCAGCAGCTTGACGGGCGAGCAGTACTTC,CASSLTGEQYF
-,16,TRBJ2-5,-,TRBV5-8,TGTGCCAGCAGCTTGGGGGGGACACGTCGCGGGGAGACCCAGTACTTC,CASSLGGTRRGETQYF
-,14,TRBJ2-1,TRBD1,TRBV20-1,TGCAGTGCTAGAGAAAGGGGGCGCGACAATGAGCAGTTCTTC,CSARERGRDNEQFF
-,11,TRBJ2-4,-,TRBV2,TGTGCCAGCAGTGAAGCAGACATTCAGTACTTC,CASSEADIQYF
few,17,TRBJ2-7,TRBD2,TRBV4-1,TGCGCCAGCAGCCCAATGGGACTAGCGGGGGGTTCCTACGAGCAGTACTTC,CASSPMGLAGGSYEQYF
-,13,TRBJ1-3,-,TRBV6-1,TGTGCCAGCACCTCAGACTCTGGAAACACCATATATTTT,CASTSDSGNTIYF
-,16,TRBJ1-1,TRBD1,TRBV19,TGTGCCAGTAGTATAGCGGGACAGGTTGGGAGCACTGAAGCTTTCTTT,CASSIAGQVGSTEAFF
-,14,TRBJ1-1,-,TRBV7-9,TGTGCCAGCAGCTTAGGACAGGAGAACACTGAAGCTTTCTTT,CASSLGQENTEAFF
medium-sized,12,TRBJ1-2,-,TRBV5-4,TGTGCCAGCAGCTCCGGGGGGTCTGGCTACACCTTC,CASSSGGSGYTF
-,16,TRBJ1-4,-,TRBV28,TGTGCCAGCAGACCACCCGGGGGGGCAGGGTGGGAAAAACTGTTTTTT,CASRPPGGAGWEKLFF
-,11,TRBJ2-2,-,TRBV6-2/TRBV6-3,TGCCTCATGGGGGCGGAGGGGGAGCTGTTTTTT,CLMGAEGELFF
few,13,TRBJ2-3,TRBD2,TRBV20-1,TGCAGTGCTAATAGCGGGAGCGCAGATACGCAGTATTTT,CSANSGSADTQYF
few,17,TRBJ2-1,-,TRBV20-1,TGCAGTGCTAGGGGCAGCGGGATGGCCAGGGGTTACAATGAGCAGTTCTTC,CSARGSGMARGYNEQFF
-,14,TRBJ2-2,-,TRBV5-1,TGCGCCAGCAGCTCGCAGGGAGACACCGGGGAGCTGTTTTTT,CASSSQGDTGELFF
-,13,TRBJ2-3,TRBD2,TRBV20-1,TGCAGTGCTCTAGCGGTGAGCACAGATACGCAGTATTTT,CSALAVSTDTQYF
few,16,TRBJ2-7,TRBD1,TRBV19,TGTGCCAGTAGTATAGGATCGGGGACAGGGTTCCACGAGCAGTACTTC,CASSIGSGTGFHEQYF
few,15,TRBJ2-5,TRBD2,TRBV7-2,TGTGCCAGCAGCTTAGCGGGGGGGAGCCAAGAGACCCAGTACTTC,CASSLAGGSQETQYF